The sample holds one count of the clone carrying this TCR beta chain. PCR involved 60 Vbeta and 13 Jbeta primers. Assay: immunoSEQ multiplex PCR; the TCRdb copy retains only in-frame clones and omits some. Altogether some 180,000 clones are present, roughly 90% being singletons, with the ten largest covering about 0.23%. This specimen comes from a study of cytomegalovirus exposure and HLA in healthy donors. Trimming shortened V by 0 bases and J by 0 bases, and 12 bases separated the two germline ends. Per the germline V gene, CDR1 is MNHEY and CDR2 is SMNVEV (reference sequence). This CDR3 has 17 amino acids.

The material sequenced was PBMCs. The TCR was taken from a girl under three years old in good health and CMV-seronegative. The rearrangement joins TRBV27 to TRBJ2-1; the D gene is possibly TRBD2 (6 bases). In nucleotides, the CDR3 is TGTGCCAGCAGTTTATCATCGGGAGACTTCTCCTACAATGAGCAGTTCTTC. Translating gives CASSLSSGDFSYNEQFF.